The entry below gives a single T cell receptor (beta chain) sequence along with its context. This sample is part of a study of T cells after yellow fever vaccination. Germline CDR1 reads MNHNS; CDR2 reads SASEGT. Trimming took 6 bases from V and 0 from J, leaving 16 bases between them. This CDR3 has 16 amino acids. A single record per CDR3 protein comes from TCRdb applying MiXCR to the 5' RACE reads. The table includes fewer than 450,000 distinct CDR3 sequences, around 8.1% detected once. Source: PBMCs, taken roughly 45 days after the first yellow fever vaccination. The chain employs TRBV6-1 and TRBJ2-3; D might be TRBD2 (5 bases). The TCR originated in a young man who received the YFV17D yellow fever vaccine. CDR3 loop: CASSPRLAESTDTQYF. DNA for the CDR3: TGTGCCAGCAGCCCCCGCCTAGCAGAGAGCACAGATACGCAGTATTTT.